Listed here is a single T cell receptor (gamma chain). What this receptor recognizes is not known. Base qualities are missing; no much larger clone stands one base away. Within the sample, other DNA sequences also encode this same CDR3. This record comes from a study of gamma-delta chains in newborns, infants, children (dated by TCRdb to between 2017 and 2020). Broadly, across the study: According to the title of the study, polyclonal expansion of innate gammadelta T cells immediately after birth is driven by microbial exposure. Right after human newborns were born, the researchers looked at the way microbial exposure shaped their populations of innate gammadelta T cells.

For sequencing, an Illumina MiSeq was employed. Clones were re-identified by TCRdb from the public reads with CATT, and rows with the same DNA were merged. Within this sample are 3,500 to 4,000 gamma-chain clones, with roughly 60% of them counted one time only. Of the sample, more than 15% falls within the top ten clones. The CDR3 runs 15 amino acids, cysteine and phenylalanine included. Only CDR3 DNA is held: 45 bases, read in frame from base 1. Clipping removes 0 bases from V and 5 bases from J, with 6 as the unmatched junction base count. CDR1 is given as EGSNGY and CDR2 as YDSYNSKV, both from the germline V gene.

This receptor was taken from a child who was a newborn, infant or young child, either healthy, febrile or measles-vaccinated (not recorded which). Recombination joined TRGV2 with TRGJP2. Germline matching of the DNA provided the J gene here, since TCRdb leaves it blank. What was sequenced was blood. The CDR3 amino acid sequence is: CATWDGLGSDWIKTF. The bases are TGTGCCACCTGGGACGGGCTTGGGAGTGATTGGATCAAGACGTTT.